The T cell receptor (beta chain) under discussion was sequenced for a study of cytomegalovirus exposure and HLA in healthy donors. Points from the study as a whole: The classifier reportedly diagnosed cytomegalovirus status with high specificity and sensitivity. A few CMV-associated chains proved CMV antigen-specific in vitro. What TCR beta sequences reportedly achieved was accurate prediction of HLA-A and HLA-B alleles in most subjects.

The PCR made use of 60 Vbeta and 13 Jbeta primers. Generated by immunoSEQ multiplex PCR, the TCRdb table keeps only in-frame clones and is missing some. The sample comprises under 200,000 clones, 65% to 85% of which are singletons, and 1.5% to 2% rests with the top ten. This clone was seen only a few times. Its antigen is not known. The receptor was derived from a man between 40 and 49 years old in good health and CMV-seropositive. Sequencing was performed on PBMCs.

The CDR3 sequence is CASSLVHGSLYEQYF. The DNA of the CDR3 is TGTGCCAGCAGCTTAGTGCACGGGAGCCTTTACGAGCAGTACTTC. The rearrangement links TRBV7-2 to TRBJ2-7; D possibly corresponds to TRBD2 (6 bases). The germline V gene has CDR1 SGHTA and CDR2 FQGNSA. This CDR3 contains 15 residues. V was cut by 1 base and J by 4 bases, with 14 bases left in between.